This TCR beta chain was recovered during a study of vaccination and CD4 T cells after COVID-19. Study context: Following dose two, a median approximately 75 days (range 14 to 241) passed before post-vaccine samples were taken.

The Oncomine TCR Beta short-read assay was applied to DNA of cultured CD4+ T cells. From cultured CD4+ T cells, genomic DNA was extracted. Using its own MiXCR run on the PCR reads, TCRdb lists one record per CDR3 protein. Counted here are about 20,000 distinct CDR3 sequences, around 52% occurring once; the ten biggest clones make up around 17%. Notes on this clonotype: Its antigen is undetermined.

The treatment was: approximately nine-day PBMC culture with coronavirus spike peptide pools or control peptides (ViraFEST assay). Findings of the study overall: No early post-infection timepoints were studied, and convalescent patients studied were relatively few.

V lost 1 base and J 4 bases, leaving 12 bases between the germline ends. In germline, CDR1 is SGHAT, CDR2 FQNNGV. This CDR3 comprises 15 residues. This chain uses TRBV11-2 with TRBJ2-3; D not resolved. Sequenced material: CD4+ T cells from blood, cultured in vitro. The TCR comes from a human donor who had recovered from COVID-19. This CDR3 is CASSLGGPEADTQYF. The CDR3 DNA reads TGTGCCAGCAGCTTAGGTGGACCCGAGGCAGATACGCAGTATTTT.